The next 16 T cell receptor beta chains were all read from a single sample in a study of blood T cell repertoires in COVID-19. Method: immunoSEQ multiplex PCR; TCRdb's copy keeps in-frame clones and lacks some. The sample has about 250,000 clones; approximately 85% are singletons. The sequenced sample consisted of peripheral blood. The receptors here all came from a man aged 45-65 years with active or convalescent COVID-19.

V is TRBV7-9 and J is TRBJ1-2, with 7 bases lining up with TRBD1. The ends lost 4 bases at V and 10 bases at J; junction bases unmatched: 6. Germline-derived CDR1 and CDR2 are SEHNR and FQNEAQ (reference sequence). CDR3 length: 12 residues. The CDR3 sequence: CASSSGQKTYTF. The DNA for the CDR3 is TGTGCCAGCAGCTCGGGACAGAAAACCTACACCTTC. Complete variable domain (other parts from reference TRBV7-9 and TRBJ1-2): DTGVSQNPRHKITKRGQNVTFRCDPISEHNRLYWYRQTLGQGPEFLTYFQNEAQLEKSRLLSDRFSAERPKGSFSTLEIQRTEQGDSAMYLCASSSGQKTYTFGSGTRLTVV.

J is TRBJ1-5 and V is TRBV6-2 or TRBV6-3; 9 nucleotides align to TRBD1. Germline CDR1 is MNHEY and CDR2 is SVGEGT. The CDR3 sequence is 13 residues long. V lost 6 bases and J lost 10; bases outside the gene matches: 7. CDR3 sequence reads: CASSRDRVEPQHF. In nucleotides, the CDR3 is TGTGCCAGCAGCCGGGACAGGGTGGAACCCCAGCATTTT.

DNA of the CDR3: TGTGCCAGCAGTTACTCTAGGACAGGGAGTACTGAAGCTTTCTTT. Protein: CASSYSRTGSTEAFF. This chain connects TRBV6-2 or TRBV6-3 to TRBJ1-1; TRBD1 agrees at 8 bases. CDR3 length: 15 amino acids. Per the germline V gene, CDR1 is MNHEY and CDR2 is SVGEGT. With V trimmed by 0 bases and J by 5 bases, 5 bases remained unmatched.

The V call is TRBV7-2, the J call TRBJ1-6; TRBD1 is a possible D gene (5 bases). The CDR3 consists of 15 residues. Trimming cost V 1 base and J 10 bases, with 14 bases left between them. Germline CDR1 is SGHTA and CDR2 is FQGNSA. CDR3 nucleotide sequence: TGTGCCAGCAGCTTAGTCGGAAGGGGTCAGTCACCCCTCCACTTT. Its protein product is CASSLVGRGQSPLHF.

The gene calls are TRBV28 and TRBJ2-1; D remains unclear. The CDR3 sequence is 15 residues long. V lost 8 bases and J lost 0, with 14 bases in between. Germline assignment: CDR1 MDHEN and CDR2 SYDVKM. CDR3 in amino acids: CASASRGPSYNEQFF. CDR3 sequence (DNA): TGTGCCAGCGCATCCCGCGGTCCCTCCTACAATGAGCAGTTCTTC.

The CDR3 nucleotides are TGTGCCAGCAGCTTTTATCTCGCAGGGTTAGGCTACACCTTC. Encoded protein: CASSFYLAGLGYTF. V and J are TRBV7-8 and TRBJ1-2, with D possibly TRBD1 on 5 matching bases. Between the trimmed V and J ends, which lost 3 bases and 8 bases, there was a span of 16 bases. The CDR3 totals 14 residues. CDR1 is SGHVS and CDR2 is FQNEAQ in the germline V gene.

The chain has TRBV4-1 and TRBJ2-1, with 11 bases aligning to TRBD2. The CDR3 length is 18 residues. V shed 0 bases and J 7 bases; nucleotides not matched to a gene: 11. Germline CDR1 MGHRA, CDR2 YSYEKL. The CDR3: CASSQEQALAGGRNEQFF. In nucleotides, the CDR3 is TGCGCCAGCAGCCAAGAGCAGGCTCTAGCGGGAGGAAGGAATGAGCAGTTCTTC.

V usage is TRBV21-1 and J usage is TRBJ1-1; the table's D call, TRBD1, was not checked against the DNA. TRBV21-1 constitutes a pseudogene. The CDR3 runs 18 residues. CDR3 nucleotides: TGTGCCAGCAGCAAAGTAGCAAGGACAGGGGGCTTGAACACTGAAGCTTTCTTT. Amino acids: CASSKVARTGGLNTEAFF.

This clone was seen more than once but under ten times. Other DNA sequences of this sample code for an identical CDR3. CDR3 sequence: CASSRDRAYGYTF. As DNA, the CDR3 is TGTGCCAGCAGCCGCGACAGGGCCTATGGCTACACCTTC. The chain carries TRBV12-3 or TRBV12-4 and TRBJ1-2, with 7 bases identical to TRBD1. V dropped 6 bases and J dropped 4; count of bases not matched to a gene: 5. The CDR3 totals 13 residues.

This clone was picked up one time. The chain joins TRBV9 to TRBJ2-1, with a tentative D call TRBD2 (6 bases). The CDR3 is 15 residues long. V was pared by 4 bases and J by 1 base, with 12 bases between. From germline, CDR1 is SGDLS and CDR2 YYNGEE. For the CDR3, the DNA is TGTGCCAGCAGCCCACTCGGGGGTTCCTACAATGAGCAGTTCTTC. Translation gives CASSPLGGSYNEQFF. Together with reference TRBV9 and TRBJ2-1, the CDR3 gives the full variable domain: DSGVTQTPKHLITATGQRVTLRCSPRSGDLSVYWYQQSLDQGLQFLIQYYNGEERAKGNILERFSAQQFPDLHSELNLSSLELGDSALYFCASSPLGGSYNEQFFGPGTRLTVL.

This clone was observed once. The genes are TRBV2 and TRBJ1-2; D is perhaps TRBD1 (5 bases). From germline, CDR1 is SNHLY and CDR2 FYNNEI. The CDR3 runs to 13 residues. Between the trimmed V and J ends, which lost 7 bases and 2 bases, there was a span of 11 bases. This CDR3 reads CASIPGQNYGYTF. CDR3 coding DNA: TGTGCCAGCATCCCCGGACAAAACTATGGCTACACCTTC.

The J gene is TRBJ1-2, the V gene TRBV30, with 7 bases matching TRBD1. The CDR3 loop spans 12 amino acids. CDR1 and CDR2 from the germline V gene are GTSNPN and SVGIG (reference sequence). V dropped 7 bases and J dropped 8; count of bases not matched to a gene: 10. CDR3 DNA: TGTGCCTCCAAGGACAGGCTCTTAGGCTACACCTTC. As protein: CASKDRLLGYTF.

The rearrangement uses TRBV19 and TRBJ1-3; D is perhaps TRBD1 (6 bases). CDR3 size: 18 residues. Germline-derived CDR1 and CDR2 are LNHDA and SQIVND (reference sequence). V was trimmed by 6 bases and J by 5 bases, leaving 26 bases between them. CDR3 sequence (DNA): TGTGCCAGTAGGAGAAACCAACAGGGTAAAGCTCCAAGAAACACCATATATTTT. It is translated as CASRRNQQGKAPRNTIYF.

The rearrangement joins TRBV28 to TRBJ1-3, with 9 bases fitting TRBD1. Trimming took 4 bases from V and 3 from J; bases not matched to a gene: 7. Per germline, CDR1 MDHEN and CDR2 SYDVKM. This CDR3 contains 16 residues. The CDR3 region has the DNA TGTGCCAGCAGTTACCCGGGGACAGGGTTTGGAAACACCATATATTTT. This encodes CASSYPGTGFGNTIYF.

The chain carries TRBV2 and TRBJ1-5; 10 nucleotides align to TRBD1. The CDR3 is 16 residues long. The germline gives CDR1 SNHLY, CDR2 FYNNEI. The trim removed 1 base at V and 7 bases at J, leaving 7 bases unmatched. This CDR3 reads CASSEVLGQGNQPQHF. CDR3 DNA sequence: TGTGCCAGCAGTGAAGTGTTGGGACAGGGGAACCAGCCCCAGCATTTT.

The rearrangement uses TRBV2 and TRBJ2-1; D may be TRBD1 (5 bases). The V end was cut by 7 bases, the J end by 6 bases, with 16 bases between. The CDR3 consists of 14 residues. Germline CDR1 SNHLY, CDR2 FYNNEI. Here the CDR3 DNA reads TGTGCCAGCAAGGGGTTTGGTGTAGTCAATGAGCAGTTCTTC. Translated: CASKGFGVVNEQFF.